The 6 T cell receptor beta chains presented below share a single source sample, sequenced in a study of T cell repertoires in cytomegalovirus infection. Their target antigens are unknown. TCRdb itself ran the reads through MiXCR, one entry per CDR3 protein. The sample lists fewer than 1,000,000 distinct CDR3 sequences; less than 40% were seen once. Sequenced here: cultured CD8+ T cells from PBMCs, sampled from culture after CMV antigen stimulation. These receptors were taken from a human donor in good health (CMV status not recorded). Some clones in this sample may be carry-over from other donors' samples.

This clonotype was detected only a few times. This chain links TRBV6-5 with TRBJ2-2; tentatively, D is TRBD1 (5 bases). The CDR3 totals 14 residues. V was trimmed by 3 bases and J by 6 bases, leaving 11 bases between them. CDR1 MNHEY and CDR2 SVGAGI come from the germline V gene. The CDR3: CASSYSRVAGELFF. CDR3 coding DNA: TGTGCCAGCAGTTATTCCAGGGTGGCCGGGGAGCTGTTTTTT.

V gene TRBV2 combines with J gene TRBJ1-2; D gene unclear. Germline CDR1 and CDR2: SNHLY and FYNNEI. The CDR3 totals 14 residues. V lost 2 bases and J lost 0, with 7 bases in between. CDR3 amino acids: CASSETAANYGYTF. The CDR3 DNA follows: TGTGCCAGCAGTGAAACTGCGGCTAACTATGGCTACACCTTC.

The chain employs TRBV4-1 and TRBJ1-2, with D perhaps matching TRBD1 (5 bases). This CDR3 contains 16 residues. Trimming cost V 4 bases and J 4 bases, with 19 bases left between them. Germline V gives CDR1 MGHRA, CDR2 YSYEKL. This CDR3 is CASSRERLGGGYGYTF. Here the CDR3 DNA reads TGCGCCAGCAGCCGAGAGCGGTTGGGGGGTGGCTATGGCTACACCTTC.

Only a few counts were recorded for this clonotype. The chain links TRBV29-1 to TRBJ2-4, with D possibly being TRBD1 or TRBD2 (5 bases each). Germline-derived CDR1 and CDR2 are SQVTM and ANQGSEA. The CDR3 runs to 13 residues. CDR3 sequence: CSLFWGTKNIQYF. The DNA of the CDR3 is TGCAGTCTGTTTTGGGGGACCAAAAACATTCAGTACTTC.

This clonotype was detected ten times or more. The chain combines TRBV7-6 with TRBJ2-2, with D perhaps TRBD1 or TRBD2 (5 bases each). Trimming shortened V by 6 bases and J by 6 bases, and 5 bases separated the two germline ends. In germline, CDR1 is SGHVS, CDR2 FNYEAQ. CDR3 size: 11 residues. The CDR3 sequence: CASRGAGELFF. DNA of the CDR3: TGTGCCAGCAGGGGGGCCGGGGAGCTGTTTTTT. The complete variable domain, with remaining parts taken from reference TRBV7-6 and TRBJ2-2, reads GAGVSQSPRYKVTKRGQDVALRCDPISGHVSLYWYRQALGQGPEFLTYFNYEAQQDKSGLPNDRFSAERPEGSISTLTIQRTEQRDSAMYRCASRGAGELFFGEGSRLTVL.

The V and J genes are TRBV6-1 and TRBJ2-7; 7 nucleotides align to TRBD1. This CDR3 is 12 amino acids long. Germline V gene lookup returns CDR1 MNHNS and CDR2 SASEGT. The V segment lost 6 bases and the J segment 1 base; nucleotides outside the gene matches: 0. The CDR3 sequence: CASRTGSYEQYV. As DNA, the CDR3 is TGTGCCAGCAGGACAGGGTCCTACGAGCAGTACGTC.